One and the same sample provided the 20 T cell receptor beta chains below, sequenced in a study of blood T cells in healthy people across ages (dated by TCRdb to between 2015 and 2016). The library came from 5' RACE. The sequencing machine was an Illumina HiSeq 2500. A second PCR of about 6 to 12 cycles was run with a J-beta primer mix and a sample-barcoded 5' primer. TCRdb reprocessing: public reads trimmed at Q25 with fastp, clones called with MiXCR, in-frame beta chains kept. A single entry per CDR3 protein holds the most common genes and DNA from its merged rows. Present in this sample are about 1,000,000 distinct CDR3 sequences, under 55% of which were seen just once. The top ten clonotypes cover 18% of the sample. The sequenced material came from blood. Source of these receptors: a woman in her fifties or sixties in good health.

This chain joins TRBV5-1 and TRBJ2-7; D gene unclear. Trimming shortened V by 2 bases and J by 1 base, and 13 bases separated the two germline ends. Germline V CDR1 and CDR2: SGHRS, YFSETQ. This CDR3 has 15 amino acids. The chain's CDR3 is CASSFGGSRSYEQYF. CDR3 sequence (DNA): TGCGCCAGCAGCTTTGGCGGTAGTCGATCCTACGAGCAGTACTTC.

The chain uses TRBV6-5 and TRBJ2-7; no clear D gene. V was clipped by 2 bases and J by 4 bases, with 15 bases between them. This CDR3 has 15 amino acids. The germline V gene has CDR1 MNHEY and CDR2 SVGAGI. The CDR3 sequence: CASSYRGTERYEQYF. The DNA of the CDR3 is TGTGCCAGCAGTTACAGAGGCACAGAGAGGTACGAGCAGTACTTC.

This chain's CDR3 is CASSEAVSYEQYF. In DNA form, the CDR3 reads TGTGCCAGCAGTGAGGCAGTCTCCTACGAGCAGTACTTC. The V gene is TRBV2, the J gene TRBJ2-7; D is ambiguous. The CDR3 extends over 13 amino acids. Germline CDR1 SNHLY, CDR2 FYNNEI. V was trimmed by 3 bases and J by 0 bases, leaving 6 bases between them.

The rearrangement links TRBV6-6 to TRBJ2-5; 9 bases are a match to TRBD1. The CDR3 consists of 13 residues. Germline V gives CDR1 MNHNY, CDR2 SVGAGI (reference sequence). Germline trimming cut 8 bases from V and 5 bases from J; bases unmatched to any gene: 6. For the CDR3, the DNA is TGTGCCAGCGGACAGGGGACCGGGGAGACCCAGTACTTC. Protein sequence: CASGQGTGETQYF.

The V call is TRBV20-1, the J call TRBJ2-2; TRBD2 agrees at 13 bases. This CDR3 has 14 amino acids. After removal of 6 bases from V and 5 bases from J, the junction contained 3 bases not matched to a gene. CDR1 is DFQATT and CDR2 is SNEGSKA in the germline V gene (reference sequence). The CDR3 DNA reads as TGCAGTGCGAGGGGACTAGCGGGGACCGGGGAGCTGTTTTTT. Protein product: CSARGLAGTGELFF.

This rearrangement joins TRBV15 to TRBJ1-4; 9 positions match TRBD1. V lost 0 bases, J lost 7 bases, and 12 bases stayed unmatched. The CDR3 is made up of 18 amino acids. In germline, CDR1 is LNHNV, CDR2 YYDKDF (reference sequence). Here the CDR3 reads CATSRDGSGGTGTEKLFF. The CDR3 DNA is TGTGCCACCAGCAGAGATGGCTCCGGAGGGACAGGGACTGAAAAACTGTTTTTT.

This clonotype is a singleton in its sample. V is TRBV14 and J is TRBJ2-2, with 9 bases lining up with TRBD1. CDR1 SGHDN and CDR2 FVKESK come from the germline V gene. This CDR3 comprises 16 residues. V shed 4 bases and J 5 bases; nucleotides not matched to a gene: 8. The CDR3 bases are TGTGCCAGCAGCCTTAGGACAGGGGCAACAACCGGGGAGCTGTTTTTT. Translated: CASSLRTGATTGELFF.

Ten or more counts support this clonotype. This chain connects TRBV12-3 or TRBV12-4 to TRBJ2-7; 9 nucleotides agree with TRBD2. The CDR3 is 14 amino acids. V lost 5 bases to trimming and J lost 7 bases; unmatched junction nucleotides: 9. The CDR3 region is CASSTGTSRLEQYF. The CDR3 DNA reads as TGTGCCAGCAGTACAGGGACTAGCCGCCTGGAGCAGTACTTC.

J is TRBJ2-4 and V is TRBV28; D is possibly TRBD1 or TRBD2 (5 bases each). The germline gives CDR1 MDHEN, CDR2 SYDVKM. Trimming stripped 4 bases from V and 13 bases from J, with 17 bases between. This CDR3 spans 13 amino acids. The CDR3 nucleotides are TGTGCCAGCAGTTCCCCGCCGGGACGCCCACAGTACTTC. Translating it yields CASSSPPGRPQYF.

This clonotype occurred many times. The gene calls are TRBV9 and TRBJ2-1; 9 bases are shared with TRBD2. Trimming took 0 bases from V and 7 from J; bases not matched to a gene: 5. This CDR3 has 15 amino acids. Per germline, CDR1 SGDLS and CDR2 YYNGEE. The CDR3 bases are TGTGCCAGCAGCGTAGATGGGCGGGAGGGTAATGAGCAGTTCTTC. Residues: CASSVDGREGNEQFF.

This chain joins TRBV7-3 and TRBJ1-1; D gene uncertain. V gave up 5 bases and J gave up 4 bases, with 17 bases separating them. Germline assignment: CDR1 SGHTA and CDR2 FQGTGA. The CDR3 has 15 amino acids. The DNA for the CDR3 is TGTGCCAGCAGCGCTGGAGGGAGCCGGAGCACTGAAGCTTTCTTT. Protein sequence: CASSAGGSRSTEAFF.

DNA of the CDR3: TGCAGCGTTGCAGGGGGGCCTGAAAAACTGTTTTTT. The encoded protein is CSVAGGPEKLFF. This sequence joins TRBV29-1 and TRBJ1-4; 7 bases fit TRBD1. The trim removed 4 bases at V and 7 bases at J, leaving 3 bases unmatched. Germline CDR1 SQVTM, CDR2 ANQGSEA. The CDR3 runs to 12 residues.

The chain has TRBV12-3 or TRBV12-4 and TRBJ2-7; 9 bases match TRBD2. The CDR3 extends over 12 amino acids. V trimming: 6 bases; J trimming: 6 bases; junction bases outside the gene matches: 3. The CDR3 here is CASRQTSGEQYF. As DNA, the CDR3 is TGTGCCAGCAGACAGACTAGCGGCGAGCAGTACTTC.

The table lists this clonotype with a few counts. The V call is TRBV20-1, the J call TRBJ2-5; unclear D gene. Germline CDR1 is DFQATT and CDR2 is SNEGSKA (reference sequence). The CDR3 consists of 11 residues. V was trimmed by 4 bases and J by 3 bases, leaving 6 bases between them. CDR3 sequence reads: CSAIPEETQYF. The DNA for the CDR3 is TGCAGTGCTATTCCGGAAGAGACCCAGTACTTC.

This clonotype showed up just a few times. The chain joins TRBV20-1 to TRBJ2-1; 8 bases align to TRBD2. The germline V gene has CDR1 DFQATT and CDR2 SNEGSKA (reference sequence). Trimming cost V 3 bases and J 15 bases; bases outside gene matches: 7. This CDR3 spans 11 amino acids. CDR3 coding DNA: TGCAGTGCTAGTAAACGGGAGGGATCGTTCTTC. Translation: CSASKREGSFF.

V is TRBV9 and J is TRBJ2-7; TRBD1 is a possible D gene (6 bases). Trimming left V 2 bases short and J 7 bases short, with 16 bases between. This CDR3 is built from 14 residues. Germline CDR1 and CDR2: SGDLS and YYNGEE. As DNA, the CDR3 is TGTGCCAGCAGCGTTGACCCAAAGGGGGATGAGCAGTACTTC. Protein: CASSVDPKGDEQYF.

The chain combines TRBV20-1 with TRBJ2-1; D is tentatively TRBD1 or TRBD2 (5 bases each). The length of the CDR3 is 15 residues. Trimming stripped 6 bases from V and 7 bases from J, with 22 bases between. Looked up from germline, CDR1 is DFQATT and CDR2 is SNEGSKA (reference sequence). The CDR3 DNA follows: TGCAGTGCGGGTACCGGGACGAGGAACACAAATGAGCAGTTCTTC. It specifies CSAGTGTRNTNEQFF.

This chain joins TRBV7-3 and TRBJ2-1, with 9 nucleotides matching TRBD2. V trimming: 5 bases; J trimming: 0 bases; junction bases outside the gene matches: 20. Germline V CDR1 and CDR2: SGHTA, FQGTGA. The CDR3 is 21 amino acids. In DNA, the CDR3 is TGTGCCAGCAGCCGGCTCGCGGGGGGGCCCCTTAGAGATAACTCCTACAATGAGCAGTTCTTC. This translates into CASSRLAGGPLRDNSYNEQFF.

This clonotype has only a few counts. The rearrangement links TRBV10-3 to TRBJ2-2; no clear D. This CDR3 region has 12 residues. V was clipped by 7 bases and J by 5 bases, with 8 bases between them. Germline V gene data show CDR1 as ENHRY and CDR2 as SYGVKD. The CDR3 DNA reads TGTGCCATCAACCGCGGTACCGGGGAGCTGTTTTTT. Its protein product is CAINRGTGELFF.

The rearrangement joins TRBV5-6 to TRBJ2-7; D perhaps matches TRBD2 (5 bases). Trimming removed 5 bases at V and 3 bases at J, with 18 bases between. Germline CDR1 SGHDT, CDR2 YYEEEE. There are 15 residues in the CDR3. CDR3: CASSSESWGDYEQYF. The CDR3 nucleotides read TGTGCCAGCAGTTCCGAAAGTTGGGGAGACTACGAGCAGTACTTC.